This paragraph covers one TCR beta chain sequence. The table came from immunoSEQ multiplex PCR; TCRdb's copy has only in-frame clones and leaves some out. The data contain some 110,000 clones, approximately 89% of them singletons. The data are from a study of blood T cell repertoires in COVID-19. The length of the CDR3 is 15 residues. V shed 4 bases, J shed 4 bases, and the junction held 9 bases outside the gene matches. Looked up from germline, CDR1 is SGHKS and CDR2 is YYEKEE (reference sequence). The TCR comes from a middle-aged man with acute or convalescent COVID-19. The chain couples TRBV5-5 to TRBJ2-5, with 8 bases that match TRBD1. The sequenced sample consisted of peripheral blood. CDR3 bases: TGTGCCAGCAGCCCGCGGGGACAGGTTGGAGAGACCCAGTACTTC. Translated: CASSPRGQVGETQYF.